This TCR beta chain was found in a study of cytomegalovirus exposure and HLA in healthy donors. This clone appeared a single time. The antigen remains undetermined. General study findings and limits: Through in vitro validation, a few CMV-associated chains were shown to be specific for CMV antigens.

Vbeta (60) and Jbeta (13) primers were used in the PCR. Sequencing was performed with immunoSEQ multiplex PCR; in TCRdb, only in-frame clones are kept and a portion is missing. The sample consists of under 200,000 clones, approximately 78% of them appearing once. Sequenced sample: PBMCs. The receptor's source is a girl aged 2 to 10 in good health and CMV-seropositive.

Here the CDR3 DNA reads TGTGCCAGCAGCTTGGAGGTTAGCGGGAGTTGGGCCGGGGAGCTGTTTTTT. Amino acid sequence: CASSLEVSGSWAGELFF. This chain joins TRBV5-6 and TRBJ2-2, with TRBD2 identical over 9 bases. J lost 6 bases, V lost 0 bases, and 9 bases had no gene match. Germline lookup yields CDR1 SGHDT and CDR2 YYEEEE. The CDR3 runs 17 residues.